Shown below are 6 T cell receptor beta chains from a single sample sequenced in a study of PD-1 blockade in mismatch repair-deficient tumors. Assay used: immunoSEQ multiplex PCR; TCRdb lists only in-frame clones, some missing. The table has more than 40,000 clones, over 65% seen once. The sequencing here drew on peripheral blood, taken 4 weeks after starting pembrolizumab. Receptors were obtained from an adult with mismatch repair-deficient cancer.

This clone was observed a handful of times. This sequence joins TRBV18 and TRBJ1-1; D is possibly TRBD1 (5 bases). Trimming cost V 6 bases and J 4 bases, with 15 bases left between them. This CDR3 comprises 14 residues. CDR1 KGHSH and CDR2 LQKENI come from the germline V gene. This chain's CDR3 is CASSPPSGSTEAFF. CDR3 nucleotide sequence: TGTGCCAGCTCGCCCCCCTCAGGGAGCACTGAAGCTTTCTTT.

In DNA form, the CDR3 reads TGTGCCAGCAGCTCGACGACAGTATCGGCCAACGTCCTGACTTTC. This codes for CASSSTTVSANVLTF. V is TRBV5-5 and J is TRBJ2-6; a weak D match, TRBD1 (5 bases). This CDR3 comprises 15 residues. The ends were cut back, 3 bases at V and 6 bases at J, with 13 bases in the middle. CDR1 is SGHKS, CDR2 YYEKEE, per germline (reference sequence).

The chain links TRBV4-1 to TRBJ1-2; 7 bases align to TRBD1. Germline loops: CDR1 MGHRA, CDR2 YSYEKL. V was pared by 3 bases and J by 8 bases, with 12 bases of the junction left unmatched. The CDR3 totals 15 residues. CDR3 region: CASSQAKQGSGGYTF. CDR3 nucleotides: TGCGCCAGCAGCCAGGCGAAACAGGGGTCGGGAGGCTACACCTTC.

This sequence joins TRBV5-1 and TRBJ2-3; D gene uncertain. CDR1 SGHRS and CDR2 YFSETQ come from the germline V gene. V lost 2 bases and J lost 0, with 7 bases in between. The CDR3 sequence is 14 residues long. This chain's CDR3 is CASSFQDSTDTQYF. DNA of the CDR3: TGCGCCAGCAGCTTTCAAGACAGCACAGATACGCAGTATTTT. Together with reference TRBV5-1 and TRBJ2-3, the CDR3 gives the full variable domain: KAGVTQTPRYLIKTRGQQVTLSCSPISGHRSVSWYQQTPGQGLQFLFEYFSETQRNKGNFPGRFSGRQFSNSRSEMNVSTLELGDSALYLCASSFQDSTDTQYFGPGTRLTVL.

The V and J genes are TRBV5-6 and TRBJ2-2; 10 nucleotides agree with TRBD1. Unmatched junction bases numbered 7, after V lost 3 bases and J lost 8 bases. Germline V lookup: CDR1 SGHDT, CDR2 YYEEEE. The CDR3 runs 15 residues. CDR3 sequence reads: CASSSRQGAGGELFF. In DNA form, the CDR3 reads TGTGCCAGCAGCTCCCGACAGGGGGCTGGGGGGGAGCTGTTTTTT.

The chain joins TRBV5-6 to TRBJ2-1, with 10 positions matching TRBD2. Germline CDR1 reads SGHDT; CDR2 reads YYEEEE. The V and J ends lost 1 base and 1 base, in that order; junction bases with no gene match: 8. The CDR3 is 18 residues long. CDR3 sequence: CASSLTRGLASSYNEQFF. In nucleotides, the CDR3 is TGTGCCAGCAGCTTGACTCGGGGACTAGCGAGTTCCTACAATGAGCAGTTCTTC.